Here is one T cell receptor (beta chain) with its context. This sample stems from a study of follicular helper T cells after annual influenza vaccination. The protocol was immunoSEQ multiplex PCR, while the TCRdb copy is restricted to in-frame clones and leaves out a portion. The sample has approximately 10,000 clones, roughly 80% seen once. This CDR3 has 14 amino acids. Trimming took 1 base from V and 0 from J, leaving 7 bases between them. In germline, CDR1 is SGHRS, CDR2 YFSETQ. Time point given: 2015-2016 season, pre-vaccination. Sorted cTfh were non-naive CD4+CXCR5+PD-1+, either ICOS+CD38+ or ICOS-CD38-.

The input for sequencing was CXCR5+ CD38- circulating T follicular helper cells from blood, taken on the day of influenza vaccination. Subset given: circulating Tfh, non-naive CD4+CXCR5+PD-1+ (ICOS+CD38+ or ICOS-CD38-). This clonotype originated in an adult who received the influenza vaccine. The V and J genes are TRBV5-1 and TRBJ1-2; D is ambiguous. In nucleotides, the CDR3 is TGCGCCAGCAGCTTGACCGTGTCTAACTATGGCTACACCTTC. This gives the protein CASSLTVSNYGYTF.